A selection of T cell receptor beta chains follows, all from one sample in a study of vaccination and CD4 T cells after COVID-19. Each CDR3 protein gets one entry after TCRdb re-called the PCR reads with MiXCR. The sample has about 26,000 distinct CDR3 sequences, roughly 34% seen once. Antigen specificity for these receptors is unknown. Here the sequenced sample was CD4+ T cells from blood, cultured in vitro, taken about 7 months after SARS-CoV-2 vaccination. These receptors originate from a human donor who had recovered from COVID-19. Each CDR3 is given without its conserved first and last residue. Each record gives: V gene, CDR3 length, CDR3 protein.

v_call: TRBV20-1; cdr3_length: 9; cdr3_aa: SATPKETQY
v_call: TRBV7-3; cdr3_length: 11; cdr3_aa: ASSSRQDNEQF
v_call: TRBV28; cdr3_length: 13; cdr3_aa: ASSLGRGGNQPQH
v_call: TRBV18; cdr3_length: 9; cdr3_aa: ASSHSYEQY
v_call: TRBV15; cdr3_length: 13; cdr3_aa: ATSRANRLSDTQY
v_call: TRBV28; cdr3_length: 11; cdr3_aa: ASGRAGLDTQY
v_call: TRBV6-1; cdr3_length: 11; cdr3_aa: ASSELALIEQY
v_call: TRBV18; cdr3_length: 12; cdr3_aa: ASSPPRGNNEQF
v_call: TRBV21-1; cdr3_length: 15; cdr3_aa: ASSKKRHTGRQTEAF
v_call: TRBV7-9; cdr3_length: 11; cdr3_aa: ASRGSGKNIQY
v_call: TRBV7-8; cdr3_length: 16; cdr3_aa: ASSYKRSLAGLSYEQY
v_call: TRBV20-1; cdr3_length: 10; cdr3_aa: SARGNLDTQY
v_call: TRBV6-6; cdr3_length: 14; cdr3_aa: ASSYSGTSDYNEQF
v_call: TRBV4-1; cdr3_length: 15; cdr3_aa: ASSLPRLGNQNYGYT
v_call: TRBV6-1; cdr3_length: 11; cdr3_aa: ASSATGVTEAF
v_call: TRBV24-1; cdr3_length: 13; cdr3_aa: ATSDPTGHTDTQY
v_call: TRBV6-1; cdr3_length: 12; cdr3_aa: ATQWATGTYEQY
v_call: TRBV7-2; cdr3_length: 16; cdr3_aa: ASSLVGTSGSTYNEQF
v_call: TRBV20-1; cdr3_length: 14; cdr3_aa: SAWDREGVSYNEQF
v_call: TRBV6-1; cdr3_length: 13; cdr3_aa: ASTGQGRYNSPLH
v_call: TRBV20-1; cdr3_length: 12; cdr3_aa: SARDFGRDNEQF
v_call: TRBV6-1; cdr3_length: 16; cdr3_aa: ASSEFVARGSYNSPLH
v_call: TRBV11-3; cdr3_length: 12; cdr3_aa: ASSPGRGSYEQY
v_call: TRBV5-1; cdr3_length: 10; cdr3_aa: ASSLDVHEQY
v_call: TRBV20-1; cdr3_length: 12; cdr3_aa: SARDLRSNSPLH
v_call: TRBV2; cdr3_length: 12; cdr3_aa: ASSLLVPTDTQY
v_call: TRBV29-1; cdr3_length: 9; cdr3_aa: SALLADTQY
v_call: TRBV20-1; cdr3_length: 12; cdr3_aa: SARDYRGTETQY
v_call: TRBV19; cdr3_length: 11; cdr3_aa: ASSTVQGSGLH
v_call: TRBV12-3/TRBV12-4; cdr3_length: 13; cdr3_aa: ASSRGDTNTGELF
v_call: TRBV6-1; cdr3_length: 17; cdr3_aa: ASSSLGGSVGFLRDTQY
v_call: TRBV24-1; cdr3_length: 13; cdr3_aa: ATSEGLAVYNEQF
v_call: TRBV20-1; cdr3_length: 12; cdr3_aa: SAVGVLATDTQY
v_call: TRBV7-2; cdr3_length: 11; cdr3_aa: ASSLGGEETQY